What follows are 4 T cell receptor beta chains derived from one specimen sequenced in a study of shared clonotypes between healthy human individuals. Here immunoSEQ multiplex PCR was the method, and the copy in TCRdb shows in-frame clones only, minus some. The sample lists approximately 2,300,000 clones, 85% to 95% seen once, with around 0.4% in the top ten. Source material: naive CD4+ T cells from PBMCs. Subset meaning: CD45RA+ positively selected. Every receptor here comes from a man aged 18 to 30 in good health. Some clones in this sample may be carry-over from other donors' samples.

This sequence joins TRBV5-4 and TRBJ2-1; 8 bases fit TRBD2. Per the germline V gene, CDR1 is SGHNT and CDR2 is YYREEE (reference sequence). V lost 2 bases, J lost 6 bases, and 4 bases stayed unmatched. The CDR3 is 14 residues long. CDR3 DNA: TGTGCCAGCAGCTTTCCGGGAGGGCCCAATGAGCAGTTCTTC. The encoded protein is CASSFPGGPNEQFF.

The genes are TRBV4-1 and TRBJ2-5; D remains unclear. The CDR3 loop spans 13 amino acids. CDR1 is MGHRA, CDR2 YSYEKL, per germline. V lost 1 base, J lost 5 bases, and 8 bases lay in between. In DNA, the CDR3 is TGCGCCAGCAGCCAAGCGTTAACCGAGACCCAGTACTTC. Protein sequence: CASSQALTETQYF.

This sequence joins TRBV18 and TRBJ1-5; D gene unclear. Germline CDR1 is KGHSH and CDR2 is LQKENI. This CDR3 has 13 residues. V dropped 6 bases and J dropped 4 bases, with 10 bases sitting between them. CDR3: CASSDGQNQPQHF. The CDR3 DNA is TGTGCCAGCTCGGACGGGCAGAATCAGCCCCAGCATTTT.

V and J are TRBV10-3 and TRBJ2-1, with 10 bases matching TRBD2. The germline CDR1 and CDR2 sequences are ENHRY and SYGVKD. V was clipped by 4 bases and J by 8 bases; unmatched bases: 5. This CDR3 comprises 14 residues. This CDR3 reads CAISASGRYDEQFF. In DNA form, the CDR3 reads TGTGCCATCAGTGCTAGCGGGAGATACGATGAGCAGTTCTTC.